The present T cell receptor beta chain was sequenced within a study of blood T cell repertoires in COVID-19. The wider study: Both acute and convalescent COVID-19 samples were obtained from the United States, Italy and Spain.

CDR1 is LNHDA and CDR2 is SQIVND in the germline V gene (reference sequence). The CDR3 is 13 residues long. V lost 5 bases and J lost 5, with 10 bases in between. As handled by the study authors: Counts of nucleated cells, estimated from reference gene primer amplification, were obtained. Produced via immunoSEQ multiplex PCR; TCRdb's table is partial and in-frame only. The V and J calls and clone size are taken from that table; D and trimming were inferred from the DNA. The sample lists about 140,000 clones; around 90% were seen once. The chain uses TRBV19 and TRBJ2-4; the D is unclear. This TCR derives from a woman of 80 years or more with acute or convalescent COVID-19. Source material: peripheral blood. The CDR3, as DNA: TGTGCCAGTAGTGGGTTGGGCCAAAACATTCAGTACTTC. Amino acid sequence: CASSGLGQNIQYF.